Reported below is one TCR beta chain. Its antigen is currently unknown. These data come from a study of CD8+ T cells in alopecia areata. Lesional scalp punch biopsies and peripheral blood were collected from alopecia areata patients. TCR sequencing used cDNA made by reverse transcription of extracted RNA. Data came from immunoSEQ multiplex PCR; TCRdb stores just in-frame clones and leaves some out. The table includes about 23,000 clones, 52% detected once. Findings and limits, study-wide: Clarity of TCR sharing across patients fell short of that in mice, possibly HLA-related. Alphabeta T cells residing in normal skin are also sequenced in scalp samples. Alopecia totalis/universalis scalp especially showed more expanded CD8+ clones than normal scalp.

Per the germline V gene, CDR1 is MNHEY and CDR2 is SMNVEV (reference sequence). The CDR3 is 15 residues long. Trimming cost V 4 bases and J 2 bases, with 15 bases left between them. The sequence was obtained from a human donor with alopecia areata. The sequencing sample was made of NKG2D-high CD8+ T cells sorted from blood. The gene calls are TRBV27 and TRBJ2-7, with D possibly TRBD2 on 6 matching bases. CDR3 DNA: TGTGCCAGCAGTTCAGGCGGGGCCGCGGCCTACGAGCAGTACTTC. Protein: CASSSGGAAAYEQYF.